This T cell receptor (beta chain) was recorded in a study of blood T cell repertoires in COVID-19. Study in general: T cells, B-cell-depleted T cells, or PBMCs supplied cDNA or gDNA.

With 4 bases removed from V and 0 bases from J, the gap between germline ends came to 14 bases. The CDR3 runs 16 residues. Germline V gene data show CDR1 as SGHRS and CDR2 as YFSETQ. Residents of around 24 US areas, aged roughly 18 to 89 years, made up the participants. Participant reports of clinical history set cohort assignment. Cohort 3 donors were reported recovered after two negative PCRs, clearance, or symptom resolution. This clone was picked up a small number of times. Measured with immunoSEQ multiplex PCR; TCRdb has only the in-frame clones, and not every one. The sample lists approximately 300,000 clones, 85% to 90% seen once, with about 10% in the top ten.

The origin of this receptor is a woman aged 18-29 years who had recovered from COVID-19. The chain carries TRBV5-1 and TRBJ1-3, with a weak D call TRBD1 (6 bases). The sequencing input was PBMCs or T cells enriched from blood (not recorded which). The CDR3 sequence is CASSPGHLASGNTIYF. CDR3 DNA sequence: TGCGCCAGCAGCCCGGGACACTTAGCCTCTGGAAACACCATATATTTT. Filled out from reference TRBV5-1 and TRBJ1-3, the complete variable domain reads KAGVTQTPRYLIKTRGQQVTLSCSPISGHRSVSWYQQTPGQGLQFLFEYFSETQRNKGNFPGRFSGRQFSNSRSEMNVSTLELGDSALYLCASSPGHLASGNTIYFGEGSWLTVV.